This entry lists 32 T cell receptor beta chains sequenced from one sample in a study of siplizumab effects on memory and regulatory T cells. Produced via immunoSEQ multiplex PCR; TCRdb's table is partial and in-frame only. The table lists 100,000 or so clones, about 93% of them singletons. Sample: CD4+ T cells sorted from blood. The origin of the receptors is a human donor in good health.

The chain couples TRBV7-2 to TRBJ2-2; 7 bases are a match to TRBD2. The germline CDR1 and CDR2 sequences are SGHTA and FQGNSA. V trimming: 3 bases; J trimming: 6 bases; junction bases outside the gene matches: 4. The CDR3 runs 14 residues. CDR3 in amino acids: CASSFVRGAGELFF. CDR3 in DNA: TGTGCCAGCAGCTTCGTCCGGGGGGCCGGGGAGCTGTTTTTT.

This chain uses TRBV19 with TRBJ2-7, with D unresolved. The CDR3 loop spans 15 amino acids. Germline values: CDR1 LNHDA, CDR2 SQIVND (reference sequence). The ends were cut back, 4 bases at V and 3 bases at J, with 16 bases in the middle. The CDR3 nucleotides are TGTGCCAGTAGTACTGGCTTGTCTGTTAACTACGAGCAGTACTTC. Its translation is CASSTGLSVNYEQYF.

This clone has a single count. V is TRBV7-9 and J is TRBJ1-1; 7 nucleotides agree with TRBD1. Germline CDR1 and CDR2: SEHNR and FQNEAQ (reference sequence). Trimming at V came to 6 bases and at J to 3 bases, leaving 4 bases not matched to a gene. This CDR3 has 13 residues. CDR3 nucleotides: TGTGCCAGCAGATACACAGGGGACACTGAAGCTTTCTTT. Translation gives CASRYTGDTEAFF.

The chain uses TRBV12-5 and TRBJ2-1; D is ambiguous. Trimming took off 4 bases at V and 6 bases at J, with 10 bases between the two ends. The CDR3 covers 13 residues. From germline, CDR1 is LGHNT and CDR2 FRNRAP. The CDR3 is CASGSPSGNEQFF. DNA of the CDR3: TGTGCTAGTGGTTCCCCCTCAGGCAATGAGCAGTTCTTC.

As DNA, the CDR3 is TGTGCCAGCAGTCTGAGGACAGATAGCAATCAGCCCCAGCATTTT. It yields the protein CASSLRTDSNQPQHF. The chain has TRBV2 and TRBJ1-5; weak D call: TRBD1 (6 bases). CDR1 and CDR2 from the germline V gene are SNHLY and FYNNEI. The CDR3 has 15 residues. The ends were cut back, 5 bases at V and 0 bases at J, with 11 bases in the middle.

The genes are TRBV30 and TRBJ1-5, with D unresolved. There are 16 residues in the CDR3. CDR1 and CDR2 (germline): GTSNPN, SVGIG (reference sequence). V was pared by 0 bases and J by 0 bases, with 12 bases between. This chain's CDR3 is CAWSVGATDSNQPQHF. The CDR3 DNA sequence: TGTGCCTGGAGTGTAGGCGCGACGGATAGCAATCAGCCCCAGCATTTT.

The chain joins TRBV11-2 to TRBJ2-4, with 7 bases aligning to TRBD1. The CDR3 covers 13 residues. Germline values: CDR1 SGHAT, CDR2 FQNNGV. V was clipped by 4 bases and J by 6 bases; unmatched bases: 3. This chain's CDR3 is CASSWGQRNIQYF. CDR3 sequence (DNA): TGTGCCAGCAGCTGGGGACAGAGAAACATTCAGTACTTC.

The chain couples TRBV7-3 to TRBJ2-1; the D gene is possibly TRBD2 (6 bases). This CDR3 is 14 amino acids long. Germline values: CDR1 SGHTA, CDR2 FQGTGA. With 2 bases removed from V and 9 bases from J, the gap between germline ends came to 14 bases. The CDR3 reads CASSLASSAGEQFF. The DNA of the CDR3 is TGTGCCAGCAGCTTAGCTTCTAGCGCGGGTGAGCAGTTCTTC.

The chain links TRBV11-3 to TRBJ2-7; 13 bases fit TRBD2. Germline V gene data show CDR1 as SGHNT and CDR2 as YENEEA. This CDR3 is built from 15 residues. Unmatched junction bases numbered 4, after V lost 4 bases and J lost 4 bases. The CDR3 here is CASSSGLAGVYEQYF. The CDR3 DNA follows: TGTGCCAGCAGCTCCGGACTAGCGGGAGTGTACGAGCAGTACTTC.

This clone was recorded once. The J gene is TRBJ2-1, the V gene TRBV19; no clear D gene. Per the germline V gene, CDR1 is LNHDA and CDR2 is SQIVND (reference sequence). This CDR3 region has 13 residues. Trimming pared 0 bases from V and 3 bases from J, leaving 3 bases between. The CDR3 sequence: CASSIDYYNEQFF. CDR3 sequence (DNA): TGTGCCAGTAGTATAGATTACTACAATGAGCAGTTCTTC.

This chain uses TRBV27 with TRBJ2-3; possibly TRBD2 for D (7 bases). Germline CDR1 reads MNHEY; CDR2 reads SMNVEV (reference sequence). The CDR3 has 15 residues. With 5 bases removed from V and 2 bases from J, the gap between germline ends came to 14 bases. Here the CDR3 DNA reads TGTGCCAGCAGTCGGGGGGACATCTACACAGATACGCAGTATTTT. Its translation: CASSRGDIYTDTQYF.

The chain uses TRBV19 and TRBJ1-1; the match to TRBD1 covers 8 bases. The CDR3 extends over 15 amino acids. Trimming took 7 bases from V and 5 from J; bases not matched to a gene: 12. CDR1 is LNHDA and CDR2 is SQIVND in the germline V gene (reference sequence). This chain's CDR3 is CASTPPQGARTEAFF. CDR3 bases: TGTGCCAGTACCCCTCCCCAGGGGGCAAGGACTGAAGCTTTCTTT. The variable domain in full, completed from reference TRBV19 and TRBJ1-1, reads DGGITQSPKYLFRKEGQNVTLSCEQNLNHDAMYWYRQDPGQGLRLIYYSQIVNDFQKGDIAEGYSVSREKKESFPLTVTSAQKNPTAFYLCASTPPQGARTEAFFGQGTRLTVV.

The V call is TRBV5-3, the J call TRBJ2-2, with D unresolved. TRBV5-3 is identified as an open reading frame with a role that is uncertain. The CDR3 is 15 residues long. V was clipped by 0 bases and J by 5 bases, with 11 bases between them. The CDR3 DNA reads as TGTGCCAGAAGCTTGGTAAGCGAGCTGACCGGGGAGCTGTTTTTT. It translates to CARSLVSELTGELFF.

V and J are TRBV7-2 and TRBJ2-7, with a weak D call TRBD2 (5 bases). CDR3 length equals 14 residues. Germline assignment: CDR1 SGHTA and CDR2 FQGNSA. The V end lost 1 base, the J end lost 3 bases, and 10 bases lay between the germline ends. CDR3 residues: CASSLDSGSYEQYF. Here the CDR3 DNA reads TGTGCCAGCAGCTTAGACAGCGGCAGCTACGAGCAGTACTTC.

This clone qualifies as medium-sized. The chain has TRBV9 and TRBJ2-5; D might be TRBD1 or TRBD2, each matching 5 bases. The CDR3 totals 14 residues. In germline, CDR1 is SGDLS, CDR2 YYNGEE. Trimming left V 2 bases short and J 4 bases short, with 12 bases between. Here the CDR3 reads CASSVGTSLETQYF. CDR3 nucleotides: TGTGCCAGCAGCGTGGGGACCAGCCTAGAGACCCAGTACTTC.

The V gene is TRBV19, the J gene TRBJ2-3, with 9 bases aligning to TRBD1. CDR1 and CDR2 from the germline V gene are LNHDA and SQIVND (reference sequence). This CDR3 is 16 amino acids long. The ends lost 5 bases at V and 1 base at J; junction bases unmatched: 7. CDR3 sequence (DNA): TGTGCCAGTAGTTTAGGACAGGGGAAGGGCACAGATACGCAGTATTTT. It yields the protein CASSLGQGKGTDTQYF.

The chain recombines TRBV5-1 with TRBJ1-2; maybe TRBD1 (6 bases). CDR3 length: 14 residues. The V gene lost 0 bases and the J gene lost 7 bases, with 13 bases spanning the gap. In germline, CDR1 is SGHRS, CDR2 YFSETQ. CDR3 loop: CASSLAGGPSGYTF. CDR3 DNA: TGCGCCAGCAGCTTGGCCGGGGGCCCCTCTGGCTACACCTTC.

This clone was seen only once. V and J are TRBV9 and TRBJ1-4; 11 positions match TRBD1. The CDR3 totals 14 residues. Per germline, CDR1 SGDLS and CDR2 YYNGEE. Unmatched junction bases numbered 0, after V lost 0 bases and J lost 8 bases. The DNA of the CDR3 is TGTGCCAGCAGCGTAGGGACAGGGGGCGAAAAACTGTTTTTT. This sequence encodes CASSVGTGGEKLFF.

V is TRBV19 and J is TRBJ2-5; the match to TRBD2 covers 13 bases. Germline V gives CDR1 LNHDA, CDR2 SQIVND (reference sequence). This CDR3 spans 17 amino acids. V gave up 10 bases and J gave up 5 bases; unmatched junction bases: 16. The CDR3: CATGRGLAGPVGETQYF. Here the CDR3 DNA reads TGTGCCACCGGACGGGGACTAGCGGGGCCAGTGGGGGAGACCCAGTACTTC.

The rearrangement links TRBV21-1 to TRBJ2-7; no DNA check was done on the table's D call, TRBD1. TRBV21-1 is a pseudogene locus. The CDR3 is 10 amino acids. CDR3 nucleotides: TGTGCCAACCAGATAATCGAGCAGTACTTC. This encodes CANQIIEQYF.

This chain uses TRBV6-1 with TRBJ2-1; D call uncertain. The CDR3 spans 16 residues. V was cut by 0 bases and J by 5 bases, with 14 bases left in between. CDR1 and CDR2 from the germline V gene are MNHNS and SASEGT. Here the CDR3 reads CASSEAIGLLNNEQFF. The CDR3, as DNA: TGTGCCAGCAGTGAAGCGATAGGGTTGTTAAACAATGAGCAGTTCTTC.

The gene calls are TRBV28 and TRBJ2-1; D might be TRBD1 or TRBD2, each matching 6 bases. CDR3 size: 16 residues. Looked up from germline, CDR1 is MDHEN and CDR2 is SYDVKM. V was cut by 5 bases and J by 9 bases, with 23 bases left in between. CDR3 protein: CASSQGGNMGQGEQFF. CDR3 sequence (DNA): TGTGCCAGCAGTCAAGGGGGGAACATGGGGCAGGGTGAGCAGTTCTTC.

The chain joins TRBV11-3 to TRBJ2-3; no definite D call. CDR3 size: 13 residues. The V gene lost 4 bases and the J gene lost 6 bases, with 11 bases spanning the gap. Germline CDR1 reads SGHNT; CDR2 reads YENEEA. For the CDR3, the DNA is TGTGCCAGCAGCTCCTTAGAAGATGATACGCAGTATTTT. Residues: CASSSLEDDTQYF.

V gene TRBV11-2 combines with J gene TRBJ1-5; D gene unclear. Trimming took 1 base from V and 6 from J, leaving 13 bases between them. In germline, CDR1 is SGHAT, CDR2 FQNNGV. The CDR3 runs 15 residues. CDR3 sequence (DNA): TGTGCCAGCAGCTTAGCTGGAGCAAGGGTTCAGCCCCAGCATTTT. Its translation: CASSLAGARVQPQHF.

The DNA for the CDR3 is TGTGCTAGTGGTTTGGTACCCGGGGATGGCTACACCTTC. Its translation: CASGLVPGDGYTF. The rearrangement joins TRBV12-5 to TRBJ1-2; D uncertain. This CDR3 comprises 13 residues. Germline V CDR1 and CDR2: LGHNT, FRNRAP. V lost 0 bases and J 6 bases, leaving 8 bases between the germline ends.

The sample holds one count of this clone. The chain combines TRBV15 with TRBJ2-1; the match to TRBD1 covers 11 bases. V lost 8 bases to trimming and J lost 7 bases; unmatched junction nucleotides: 13. CDR1 LNHNV and CDR2 YYDKDF come from the germline V gene (reference sequence). This CDR3 is 16 amino acids long. The CDR3 here is CATLRGKGQGANEQFF. CDR3 nucleotide sequence: TGTGCCACCCTCAGGGGCAAAGGACAGGGGGCAAATGAGCAGTTCTTC.

The CDR3 spells CASSPLAGGYNEQFF. In nucleotides, the CDR3 is TGTGCCAGCAGCCCGCTAGCGGGGGGCTACAATGAGCAGTTCTTC. The genes are TRBV7-9 and TRBJ2-1; 11 nucleotides agree with TRBD2. The V gene end was trimmed by 5 bases and the J gene end by 3 bases; junction bases not matched to a gene: 3. Germline assignment: CDR1 SEHNR and CDR2 FQNEAQ (reference sequence). The CDR3 runs 15 residues.

V usage is TRBV13 and J usage is TRBJ2-7, with D tentatively TRBD2 (5 bases). The V and J ends lost 6 bases and 4 bases respectively, with 25 bases between them. Looked up from germline, CDR1 is PRHDT and CDR2 is FYEKMQ (reference sequence). The CDR3 sequence is 17 residues long. CDR3 sequence: CASSPKRSGTYFYEQYF. CDR3 DNA: TGTGCCAGCAGTCCCAAACGCTCGGGAACATATTTTTACGAGCAGTACTTC.

This rearrangement joins TRBV27 to TRBJ2-2, with 8 nucleotides matching TRBD1. The CDR3 runs to 18 residues. V dropped 3 bases and J dropped 4; count of bases not matched to a gene: 13. Germline V gene data show CDR1 as MNHEY and CDR2 as SMNVEV (reference sequence). DNA for the CDR3: TGTGCCAGCAGTTTTTTCCCAGGGGGCCGGGAGAGCACCGGGGAGCTGTTTTTT. Translated, it gives CASSFFPGGRESTGELFF.

The V and J genes are TRBV6-6 and TRBJ2-7, with TRBD1 as a possible D gene (5 bases). CDR1 and CDR2 from the germline V gene are MNHNY and SVGAGI (reference sequence). V was trimmed by 4 bases and J by 3 bases, leaving 13 bases between them. There are 14 residues in the CDR3. CDR3 amino acids: CASSWAGQSYEQYF. CDR3 coding DNA: TGTGCCAGCAGTTGGGCAGGACAAAGCTACGAGCAGTACTTC.

This chain links TRBV25-1 with TRBJ2-7; possibly TRBD1 for D (6 bases). Germline CDR1 reads MGHDK; CDR2 reads SYGVNS. V was pared by 0 bases and J by 4 bases, with 10 bases between. The CDR3 is 14 amino acids. DNA for the CDR3: TGTGCCAGCAGTGAATATGTACAGGGATACGAGCAGTACTTC. It is translated as CASSEYVQGYEQYF.

J is TRBJ2-2 and V is TRBV7-6; perhaps TRBD1 as D (6 bases). V gave up 2 bases and J gave up 6 bases, with 10 bases separating them. The CDR3 spans 14 residues. Germline values: CDR1 SGHVS, CDR2 FNYEAQ. CDR3 in amino acids: CASSLMSGAGELFF. The DNA for the CDR3 is TGTGCCAGCAGCTTAATGTCAGGGGCCGGGGAGCTGTTTTTT.